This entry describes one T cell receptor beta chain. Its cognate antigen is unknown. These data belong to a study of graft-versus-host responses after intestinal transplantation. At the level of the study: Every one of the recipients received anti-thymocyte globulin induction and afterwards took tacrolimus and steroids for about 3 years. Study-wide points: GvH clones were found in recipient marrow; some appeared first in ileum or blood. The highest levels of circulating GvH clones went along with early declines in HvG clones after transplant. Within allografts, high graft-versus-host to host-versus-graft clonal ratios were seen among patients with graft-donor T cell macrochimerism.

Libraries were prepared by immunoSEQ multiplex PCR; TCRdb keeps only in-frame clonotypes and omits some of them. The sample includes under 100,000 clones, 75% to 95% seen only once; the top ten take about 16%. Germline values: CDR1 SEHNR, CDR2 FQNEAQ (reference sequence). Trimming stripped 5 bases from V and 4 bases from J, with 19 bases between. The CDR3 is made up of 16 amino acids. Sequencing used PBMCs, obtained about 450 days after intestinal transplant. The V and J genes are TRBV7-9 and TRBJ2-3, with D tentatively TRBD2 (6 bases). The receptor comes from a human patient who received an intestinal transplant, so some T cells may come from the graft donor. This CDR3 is CASSQTTGLSPDTQYF. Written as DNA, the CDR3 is TGTGCCAGCAGCCAAACAACAGGACTATCCCCAGATACGCAGTATTTT.